This is a list of T cell receptor beta chains from one sample in a study of cytomegalovirus exposure and HLA in healthy donors. Data came from immunoSEQ multiplex PCR; TCRdb stores just in-frame clones and leaves some out. The sample has 110,000 to 150,000 clones; more than 60% are singletons. Sequencing was carried out using PBMCs. These receptors originate from a male donor in good health and CMV-seronegative. Each CDR3 is given with its conserved first and last residue. The D gene is left open where the match is weak. Not all rows give a size; the values are once, few, many and, for expanded clones, a class.

NA	NA	TRBV21-1	TRBJ2-1	TGTGCCAGCAGCAAAGTCCTCAGGGGCGATGAGCAGTTCTTC	CASSKVLRGDEQFF
NA	NA	TRBV14	TRBJ2-7	TGTGCCAGCAGCCAAGATTTAGCGGGACAGTCCTACGAGCAGTACTTC	CASSQDLAGQSYEQYF
NA	NA	TRBV6-1	TRBJ2-7	TGTGCCAGCAGTGAAGCGATTCTAGGGGGCTCCTACGAGCAGTACTTC	CASSEAILGGSYEQYF
TRBD1	NA	TRBV2	TRBJ1-2	TGTGCCAGCTCCCCCGGGACAGCGCAACAAAAGTCGCTCGGCTACACCTTC	CASSPGTAQQKSLGYTF
TRBD1	NA	TRBV18	TRBJ2-7	TGTGCCAGCTCACCAAGACCGGGACAGAACTCACGCGAGCAGTACTTC	CASSPRPGQNSREQYF
TRBD1	NA	TRBV7-2	TRBJ2-7	TGTGCCAGCAGCTTAACAGGGGCCCCCTACGAGCAGTACTTC	CASSLTGAPYEQYF
TRBD1	NA	TRBV15	TRBJ2-5	TGTGCCACCAGCAGGGCCACAGGGGGTCCTAAAGAGACCCAGTACTTC	CATSRATGGPKETQYF
NA	NA	TRBV20-1	TRBJ2-7	TGCAGTGCTAGGGACAACGAGCAGTACTTC	CSARDNEQYF
TRBD2	NA	TRBV2	TRBJ2-1	TGTGCCAGCAGTTTGGGACTAAACAATGAGCAGTTCTTC	CASSLGLNNEQFF
TRBD1	NA	TRBV7-8	TRBJ1-4	TGTGCCAGCACTCACAGGGGAAATGAAAAACTGTTTTTT	CASTHRGNEKLFF
NA	few	TRBV7-9	TRBJ2-7	TGTGCCAGCAGCCCCGGGACTCCCTACGAGCAGTACTTC	CASSPGTPYEQYF